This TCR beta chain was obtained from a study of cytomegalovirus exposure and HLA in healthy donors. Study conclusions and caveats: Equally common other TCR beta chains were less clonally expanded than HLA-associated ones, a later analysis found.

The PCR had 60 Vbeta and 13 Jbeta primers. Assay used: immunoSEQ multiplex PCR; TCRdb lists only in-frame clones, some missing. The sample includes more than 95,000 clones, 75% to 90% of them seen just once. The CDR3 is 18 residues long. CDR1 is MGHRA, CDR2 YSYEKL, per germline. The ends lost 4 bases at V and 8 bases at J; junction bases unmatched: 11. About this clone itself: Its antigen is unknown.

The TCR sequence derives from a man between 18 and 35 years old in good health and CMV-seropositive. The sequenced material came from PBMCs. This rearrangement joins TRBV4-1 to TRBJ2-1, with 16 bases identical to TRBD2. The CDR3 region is CASSPPGLAGGPSDEQFF. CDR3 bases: TGCGCCAGCAGCCCTCCGGGACTAGCGGGGGGGCCCTCCGATGAGCAGTTCTTC.